A single sample is the source of the 18 T cell receptor beta chains below, sequenced in a study of PD-1 blockade in classical Hodgkin lymphoma (dated by TCRdb to the early 2020s). Interpreted using the paper, the time point label stands for: cycle 2 day 1 (C2D1) of nivolumab. Every trial patient had relapsed following autologous stem cell transplantation, and prior brentuximab vedotin exposure was what differed among cohorts A, B and C. The library came from the immunoSEQ multiplex PCR assay. TCRdb stores this immuneACCESS table with in-frame sequences only. Part of the clones is absent; in the studies checked, under half of the shortfall reflects unresolved V genes, and no reason is known for the rest. The sample table holds tens of thousands of clones, of which 89% were seen once. The ten top clones hold roughly a tenth of the sample. Here the sequenced sample was peripheral blood mononuclear cells (PBMCs), taken before the second cycle of nivolumab. These receptors were obtained from a human donor with classical Hodgkin lymphoma.

On this clone itself: An end of the junction differs from the germline gene, which may be a read error. This chain joins TRBV19 and TRBJ2-1; D perhaps matches TRBD2 (6 bases). Germline-derived CDR1 and CDR2 are LNHDA and SQIVND (reference sequence). The CDR3 length is 19 residues. The CDR3 DNA sequence: TGTGCCAGCAGTATATTTAGTGGGGCGGGAATGGGCGCCTACAATGAGCAGTTCTTC. Its translation is CASSIFSGAGMGAYNEQFF. The full variable domain, its missing parts supplied by reference TRBV19 and TRBJ2-1, is DGGITQSPKYLFRKEGQNVTLSCEQNLNHDAMYWYRQDPGQGLRLIYYSQIVNDFQKGDIAEGYSVSREKKESFPLTVTSAQKNPTAFYLCASSIFSGAGMGAYNEQFFGPGTRLTVL.

The chain couples TRBV6-1 to TRBJ2-7; 8 bases are a match to TRBD2. Losses at the gene ends were 1 base for V and 2 bases for J; bases not matched to a gene: 1. This CDR3 contains 14 residues. The germline CDR1 and CDR2 sequences are MNHNS and SASEGT. CDR3 sequence reads: CASSEGGGPYEQYF. CDR3 coding DNA: TGTGCCAGCAGTGAAGGCGGGGGGCCCTACGAGCAGTACTTC.

This chain uses TRBV11-2 with TRBJ1-1; unclear D gene. This CDR3 region has 14 residues. Trimming took 5 bases from V and 5 from J, leaving 15 bases between them. Looked up from germline, CDR1 is SGHAT and CDR2 is FQNNGV. The CDR3, as DNA: TGTGCCAGCAGCGCCGAAGGTTCGGGGACTGAAGCTTTCTTT. Protein: CASSAEGSGTEAFF.

The V and J genes are TRBV4-2 and TRBJ2-5, with TRBD2 matching over 9 bases. CDR1 LGHNA and CDR2 YNFKEQ come from the germline V gene. The CDR3 sequence is 14 residues long. J gave up 5 bases and V 5 bases, and 6 bases lay outside the gene matches. In DNA form, the CDR3 reads TGTGCCAGCAGCTACGGACTAGCGCATGAGACCCAGTACTTC. Translated: CASSYGLAHETQYF.

This chain links TRBV7-9 with TRBJ2-2, with 8 bases aligning to TRBD1. The V gene's germline CDR1 is SEHNR and CDR2 FQNEAQ (reference sequence). Losses at the gene ends were 5 bases for V and 5 bases for J; bases not matched to a gene: 10. The length of the CDR3 is 16 residues. CDR3: CASSPSTGATTGELFF. Written as DNA, the CDR3 is TGTGCCAGCAGCCCGTCGACAGGGGCAACTACCGGGGAGCTGTTTTTT.

V is TRBV25-1 and J is TRBJ1-3, with D perhaps matching TRBD1 (5 bases). With 5 bases removed from V and 14 bases from J, the gap between germline ends came to 16 bases. This CDR3 region has 12 residues. CDR1 is MGHDK, CDR2 SYGVNS, per germline. The CDR3 loop is CASSSWDGRVYF. CDR3 bases: TGTGCCAGCAGTTCATGGGACGGCCGGGTATATTTT.

J is TRBJ1-3 and V is TRBV28; 7 bases are shared with TRBD1. V lost 2 bases to trimming and J lost 4 bases; unmatched junction nucleotides: 2. This CDR3 region has 14 residues. Germline-derived CDR1 and CDR2 are MDHEN and SYDVKM. CDR3 coding DNA: TGTGCCAGCAGTTTAACAGGGGTAGGAAACACCATATATTTT. Translating gives CASSLTGVGNTIYF.

V gene TRBV19 combines with J gene TRBJ1-5, with unresolved D. V gave up 3 bases and J gave up 9 bases, with 12 bases separating them. The CDR3 loop spans 13 amino acids. The germline V gene has CDR1 LNHDA and CDR2 SQIVND (reference sequence). As DNA, the CDR3 is TGTGCCAGTAGTATTCTGGAGTATCCGCCCCAGCATTTT. Its protein product is CASSILEYPPQHF.

Worth noting for this clone: This sample includes further DNA sequences coding for the same CDR3. The chain uses TRBV20-1 and TRBJ2-5; D gene ambiguous. There are 10 residues in the CDR3. V was pared by 6 bases and J by 4 bases, with 6 bases between. The germline V gene encodes CDR1 DFQATT and CDR2 SNEGSKA (reference sequence). CDR3 bases: TGCAGTGCCTTTTCAGAGACCCAGTACTTC. It yields the protein CSAFSETQYF.

V is TRBV6-5 and J is TRBJ2-1; D is undetermined. Germline V gene sequence: CDR1 MNHEY, CDR2 SVGAGI. The CDR3 covers 13 residues. V dropped 0 bases and J dropped 3 bases, with 3 bases sitting between them. The CDR3 sequence: CASSYSNYNEQFF. CDR3 sequence (DNA): TGTGCCAGCAGTTACTCGAACTACAATGAGCAGTTCTTC.

This chain uses TRBV5-1 with TRBJ2-5; 12 bases are a match to TRBD2. This CDR3 is 17 amino acids long. J was trimmed by 2 bases and V by 2 bases; bases with no gene match: 7. Germline V gene data show CDR1 as SGHRS and CDR2 as YFSETQ. The CDR3 DNA sequence: TGCGCCAGCAGCTTCGGCCTAGGACTAGCGGGGCAAGAGACCCAGTACTTC. Its protein product is CASSFGLGLAGQETQYF.

CDR3 region: CSVVFPNYGYTF. CDR3 DNA: TGCAGCGTTGTTTTCCCCAACTATGGCTACACCTTC. The chain carries TRBV29-1 and TRBJ1-2; no definite D call. This CDR3 has 12 residues. The germline V gene has CDR1 SQVTM and CDR2 ANQGSEA. V lost 4 bases, J lost 2 bases, and 8 bases lay in between.

In its sample, this clone was seen a few times. The chain combines TRBV27 with TRBJ1-1; D gene ambiguous. The germline V gene has CDR1 MNHEY and CDR2 SMNVEV (reference sequence). The CDR3 spans 15 residues. The V and J ends lost 0 bases and 1 base respectively, with 9 bases between them. The chain's CDR3 is CASSLSTYPNTEAFF. CDR3 DNA sequence: TGTGCCAGCAGTTTATCTACCTACCCGAACACTGAAGCTTTCTTT.

This clone was seen only a few times. This CDR3 reads CASSFDLNNYGYTF. The DNA for the CDR3 is TGTGCCAGCAGTTTCGATCTGAACAACTATGGCTACACCTTC. The chain couples TRBV28 to TRBJ1-2; D unclear. CDR1 is MDHEN, CDR2 SYDVKM, per germline. The ends were cut back, 3 bases at V and 2 bases at J, with 10 bases in the middle. The CDR3 loop spans 14 amino acids.

This clone has only a few counts. This sequence joins TRBV5-6 and TRBJ1-1; unclear D gene. Between the trimmed V and J ends, which lost 4 bases and 6 bases, there was a span of 10 bases. The CDR3 spans 12 residues. CDR1 and CDR2 from the germline V gene are SGHDT and YYEEEE. The chain's CDR3 is CASSRGSAEAFF. For the CDR3, the DNA is TGTGCCAGCAGCCGAGGAAGCGCTGAAGCTTTCTTT.

The chain joins TRBV28 to TRBJ2-7; D is unclear. Germline CDR1 reads MDHEN; CDR2 reads SYDVKM. V dropped 5 bases and J dropped 4 bases, with 9 bases sitting between them. The CDR3 is made up of 12 amino acids. The CDR3 here is CASSPPYYEQYF. CDR3 in DNA: TGTGCCAGCAGTCCCCCCTATTACGAGCAGTACTTC.

This clone was picked up one time. This chain uses TRBV19 with TRBJ2-1; 7 nucleotides match TRBD2. This CDR3 has 14 residues. Germline V gene lookup returns CDR1 LNHDA and CDR2 SQIVND (reference sequence). Trimming removed 5 bases from V and 4 bases from J; junction bases left unmatched: 5. The DNA of the CDR3 is TGTGCCAGTAGTCCGGGACTACCTTACAATGAGCAGTTCTTC. This encodes CASSPGLPYNEQFF.

J is TRBJ2-5 and V is TRBV7-9; TRBD1 might be the D (5 bases). V was pared by 5 bases and J by 4 bases, with 20 bases between. The CDR3 is made up of 16 amino acids. In germline, CDR1 is SEHNR, CDR2 FQNEAQ (reference sequence). This chain's CDR3 is CASSPSGAVGRETQYF. CDR3 nucleotide sequence: TGTGCCAGCAGCCCTAGTGGAGCCGTGGGGCGAGAGACCCAGTACTTC.